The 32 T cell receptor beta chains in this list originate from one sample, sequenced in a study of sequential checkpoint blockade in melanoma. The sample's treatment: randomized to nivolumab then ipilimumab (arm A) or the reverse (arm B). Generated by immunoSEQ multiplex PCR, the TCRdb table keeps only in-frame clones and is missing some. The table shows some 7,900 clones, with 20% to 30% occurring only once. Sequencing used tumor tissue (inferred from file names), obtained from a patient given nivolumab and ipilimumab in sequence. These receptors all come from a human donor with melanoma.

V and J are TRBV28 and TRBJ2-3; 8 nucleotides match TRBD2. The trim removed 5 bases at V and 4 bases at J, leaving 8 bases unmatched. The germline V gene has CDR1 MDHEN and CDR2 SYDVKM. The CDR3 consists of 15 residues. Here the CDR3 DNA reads TGTGCCAGCAGTCTCCTGAGCGGGAGTGCAGATACGCAGTATTTT. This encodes CASSLLSGSADTQYF.

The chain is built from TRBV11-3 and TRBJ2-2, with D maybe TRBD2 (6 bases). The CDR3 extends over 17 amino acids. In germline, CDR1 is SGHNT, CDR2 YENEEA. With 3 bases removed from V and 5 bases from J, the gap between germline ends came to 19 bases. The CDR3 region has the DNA TGTGCCAGCAGCTTTTTTGTATTCGTACGGGGGACCGGGGAGCTGTTTTTT. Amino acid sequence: CASSFFVFVRGTGELFF. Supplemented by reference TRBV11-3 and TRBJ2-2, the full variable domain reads EAGVVQSPRYKIIEKKQPVAFWCNPISGHNTLYWYLQNLGQGPELLIRYENEEAVDDSQLPKDRFSAERLKGVDSTLKIQPAELGDSAVYLCASSFFVFVRGTGELFFGEGSRLTVL.

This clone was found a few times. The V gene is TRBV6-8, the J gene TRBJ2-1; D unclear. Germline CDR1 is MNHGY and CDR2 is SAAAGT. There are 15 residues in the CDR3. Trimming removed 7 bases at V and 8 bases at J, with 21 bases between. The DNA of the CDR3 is TGTGCCAGCACCCCGGCGGATGCCGCATCCCATGAGCAGTTCTTC. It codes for CASTPADAASHEQFF.

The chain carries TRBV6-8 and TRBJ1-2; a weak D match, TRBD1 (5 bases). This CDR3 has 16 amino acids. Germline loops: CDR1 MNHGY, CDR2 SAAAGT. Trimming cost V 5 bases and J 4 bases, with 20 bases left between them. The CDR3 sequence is CASSDPAWDPTYGYTF. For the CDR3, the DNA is TGTGCCAGCAGTGACCCGGCGTGGGACCCCACCTATGGCTACACCTTC.

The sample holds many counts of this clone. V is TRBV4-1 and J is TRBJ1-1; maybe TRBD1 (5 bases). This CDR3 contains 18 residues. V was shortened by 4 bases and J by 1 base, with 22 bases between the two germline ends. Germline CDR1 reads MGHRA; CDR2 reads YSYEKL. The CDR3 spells CASSPQSLGVLTNTEAFF. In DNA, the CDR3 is TGCGCCAGCAGCCCCCAAAGCCTAGGGGTCCTGACGAACACTGAAGCTTTCTTT.

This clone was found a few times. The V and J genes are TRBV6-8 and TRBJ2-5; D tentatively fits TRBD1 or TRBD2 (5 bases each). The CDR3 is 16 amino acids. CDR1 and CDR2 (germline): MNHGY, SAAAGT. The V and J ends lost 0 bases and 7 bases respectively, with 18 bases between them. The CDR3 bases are TGTGCCAGCAGTTACTCTACCGGGACGGTTTTAGCGACCCAGTACTTC. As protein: CASSYSTGTVLATQYF.

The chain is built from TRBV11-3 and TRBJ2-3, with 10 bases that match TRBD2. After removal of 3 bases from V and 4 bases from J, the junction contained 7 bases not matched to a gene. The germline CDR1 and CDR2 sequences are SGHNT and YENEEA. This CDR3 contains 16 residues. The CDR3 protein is CASSFLAGEAPDTQYF. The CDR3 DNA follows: TGTGCCAGCAGCTTTCTAGCGGGAGAGGCGCCAGATACGCAGTATTTT.

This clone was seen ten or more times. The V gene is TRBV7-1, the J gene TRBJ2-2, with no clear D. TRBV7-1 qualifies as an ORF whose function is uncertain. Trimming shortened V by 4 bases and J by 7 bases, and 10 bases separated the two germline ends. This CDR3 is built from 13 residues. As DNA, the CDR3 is TGTGCCAGCAGCTTAAGTGGTGGCGGGGAGCTGTTTTTT. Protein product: CASSLSGGGELFF.

CDR3 in DNA: TGTGCCAGCCGGGGACAGGCAAACACTGAAGCTTTCTTT. Translating gives CASRGQANTEAFF. The chain uses TRBV6-8 and TRBJ1-1; 8 nucleotides match TRBD1. The CDR3 length is 13 residues. In germline, CDR1 is MNHGY, CDR2 SAAAGT. V shed 8 bases and J 2 bases; nucleotides not matched to a gene: 4.

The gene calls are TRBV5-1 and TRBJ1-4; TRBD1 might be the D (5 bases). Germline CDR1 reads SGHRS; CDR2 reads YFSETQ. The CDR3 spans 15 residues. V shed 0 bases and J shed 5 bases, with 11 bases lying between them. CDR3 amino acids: CASSLGDGSNEKLFF. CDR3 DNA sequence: TGCGCCAGCAGCTTGGGGGACGGATCAAATGAAAAACTGTTTTTT.

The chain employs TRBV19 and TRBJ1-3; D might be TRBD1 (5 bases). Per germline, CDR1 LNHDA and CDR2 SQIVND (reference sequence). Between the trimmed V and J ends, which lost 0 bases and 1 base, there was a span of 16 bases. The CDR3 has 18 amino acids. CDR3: CASSIDQGTPHSGNTIYF. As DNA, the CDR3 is TGTGCCAGTAGTATAGATCAAGGGACTCCACATTCTGGAAACACCATATATTTT. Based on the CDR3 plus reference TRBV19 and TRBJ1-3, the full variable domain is DGGITQSPKYLFRKEGQNVTLSCEQNLNHDAMYWYRQDPGQGLRLIYYSQIVNDFQKGDIAEGYSVSREKKESFPLTVTSAQKNPTAFYLCASSIDQGTPHSGNTIYFGEGSWLTVV.

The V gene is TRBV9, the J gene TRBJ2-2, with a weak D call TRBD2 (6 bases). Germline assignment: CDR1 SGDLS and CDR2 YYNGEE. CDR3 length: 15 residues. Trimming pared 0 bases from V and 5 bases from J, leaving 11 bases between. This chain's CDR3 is CASSVDGRETGELFF. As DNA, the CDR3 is TGTGCCAGCAGCGTAGACGGGAGAGAGACCGGGGAGCTGTTTTTT.

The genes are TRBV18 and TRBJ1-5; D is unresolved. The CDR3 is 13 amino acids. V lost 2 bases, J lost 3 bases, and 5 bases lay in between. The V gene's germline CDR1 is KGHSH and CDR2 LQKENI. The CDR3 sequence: CASSPGYNQPQHF. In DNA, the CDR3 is TGTGCCAGCTCACCAGGGTACAATCAGCCCCAGCATTTT.

CDR3 in amino acids: CASSIEGAKADTQYF. DNA for the CDR3: TGTGCCAGTAGTATAGAGGGGGCGAAGGCAGATACGCAGTATTTT. The V and J genes are TRBV19 and TRBJ2-3; a possible D gene is TRBD1 (6 bases). Germline V gives CDR1 LNHDA, CDR2 SQIVND (reference sequence). The CDR3 covers 15 residues. V lost 0 bases and J lost 4, with 11 bases in between.

The CDR3 reads CSVEGRSRPNNEQFF. The CDR3 coding sequence is TGCAGCGTTGAAGGACGTAGCCGTCCAAACAATGAGCAGTTCTTC. The chain carries TRBV29-1 and TRBJ2-1; D ambiguous. Trimming took off 1 base at V and 5 bases at J, with 15 bases between the two ends. Germline assignment: CDR1 SQVTM and CDR2 ANQGSEA. CDR3 length: 15 residues.

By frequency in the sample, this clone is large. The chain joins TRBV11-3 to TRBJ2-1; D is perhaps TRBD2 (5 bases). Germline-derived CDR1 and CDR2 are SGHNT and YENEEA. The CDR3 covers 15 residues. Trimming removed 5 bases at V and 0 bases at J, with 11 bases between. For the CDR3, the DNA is TGTGCCAGCAGCCCCGGAGCGGTCTCCTACAATGAGCAGTTCTTC. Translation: CASSPGAVSYNEQFF.

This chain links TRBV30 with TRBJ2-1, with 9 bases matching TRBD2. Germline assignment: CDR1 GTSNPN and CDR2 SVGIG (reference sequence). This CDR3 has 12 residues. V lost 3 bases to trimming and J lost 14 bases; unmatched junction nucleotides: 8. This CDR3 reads CAWSEAGGPEFF. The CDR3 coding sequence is TGTGCCTGGAGCGAAGCGGGAGGCCCAGAGTTCTTC.

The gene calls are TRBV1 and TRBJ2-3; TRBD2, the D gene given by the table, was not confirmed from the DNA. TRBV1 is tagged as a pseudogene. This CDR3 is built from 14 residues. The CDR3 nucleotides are TGCGCCAGCAGCACTATCGGAGTAGCAGATACGCAGTATTTT. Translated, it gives CASSTIGVADTQYF.

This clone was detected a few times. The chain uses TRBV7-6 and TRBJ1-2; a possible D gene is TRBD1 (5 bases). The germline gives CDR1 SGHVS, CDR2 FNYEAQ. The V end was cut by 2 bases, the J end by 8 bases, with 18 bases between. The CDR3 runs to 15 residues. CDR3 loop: CASSLRDVTNEGYTF. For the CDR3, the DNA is TGTGCCAGCAGCTTACGGGACGTCACGAATGAGGGCTACACCTTC.

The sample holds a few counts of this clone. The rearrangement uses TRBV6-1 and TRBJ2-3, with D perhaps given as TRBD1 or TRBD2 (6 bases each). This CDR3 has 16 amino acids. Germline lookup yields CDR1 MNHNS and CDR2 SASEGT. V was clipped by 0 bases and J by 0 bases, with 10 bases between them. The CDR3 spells CASSEAQGTSTDTQYF. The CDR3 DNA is TGTGCCAGCAGTGAAGCGCAGGGGACTAGCACAGATACGCAGTATTTT.

The CDR3 DNA reads TGTGCCAGCAGCCAAGGGGTTAGGGGGGGCGGAGATACGCAGTATTTT. It translates to CASSQGVRGGGDTQYF. The chain links TRBV11-3 to TRBJ2-3; weak D call: TRBD2 (7 bases). CDR3 size: 16 residues. The germline gives CDR1 SGHNT, CDR2 YENEEA. With 5 bases removed from V and 5 bases from J, the gap between germline ends came to 20 bases. The full variable domain, with the rest looked up from reference TRBV11-3 and TRBJ2-3, is EAGVVQSPRYKIIEKKQPVAFWCNPISGHNTLYWYLQNLGQGPELLIRYENEEAVDDSQLPKDRFSAERLKGVDSTLKIQPAELGDSAVYLCASSQGVRGGGDTQYFGPGTRLTVL.

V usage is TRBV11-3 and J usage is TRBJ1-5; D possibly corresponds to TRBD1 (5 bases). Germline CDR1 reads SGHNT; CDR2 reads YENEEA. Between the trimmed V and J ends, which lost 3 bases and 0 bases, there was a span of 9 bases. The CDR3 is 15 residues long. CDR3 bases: TGTGCCAGCAGCTTGGAGAGGGGTAGCAATCAGCCCCAGCATTTT. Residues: CASSLERGSNQPQHF.

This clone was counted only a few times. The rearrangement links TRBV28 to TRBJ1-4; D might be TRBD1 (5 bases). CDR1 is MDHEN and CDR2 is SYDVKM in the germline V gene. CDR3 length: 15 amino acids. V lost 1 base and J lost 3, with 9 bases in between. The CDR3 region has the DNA TGTGCCAGCAGTTTATCTTTAGGGGCTAATGAAAAACTGTTTTTT. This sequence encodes CASSLSLGANEKLFF.

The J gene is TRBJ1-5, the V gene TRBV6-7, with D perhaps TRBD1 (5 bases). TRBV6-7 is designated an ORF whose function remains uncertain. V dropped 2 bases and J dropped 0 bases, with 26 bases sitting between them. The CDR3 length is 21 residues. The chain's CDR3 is CASSYGHPDTNARHSNQPQHF. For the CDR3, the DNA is TGTGCCAGCAGTTACGGGCACCCGGACACAAACGCTCGTCATAGCAATCAGCCCCAGCATTTT.

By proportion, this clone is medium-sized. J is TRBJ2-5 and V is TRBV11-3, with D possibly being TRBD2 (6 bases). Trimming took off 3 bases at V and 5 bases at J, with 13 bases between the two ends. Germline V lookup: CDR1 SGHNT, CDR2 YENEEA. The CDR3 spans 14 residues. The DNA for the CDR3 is TGTGCCAGCAGCTTCTTCCGGGAGAGGGAGACCCAGTACTTC. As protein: CASSFFRERETQYF.

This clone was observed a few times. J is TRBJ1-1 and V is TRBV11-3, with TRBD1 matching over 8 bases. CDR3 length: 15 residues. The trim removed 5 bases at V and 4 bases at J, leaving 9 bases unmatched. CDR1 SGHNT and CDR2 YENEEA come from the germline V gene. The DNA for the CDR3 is TGTGCCAGCAGCCTAAAGACAGGGGAGGTCACTGAAGCTTTCTTT. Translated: CASSLKTGEVTEAFF.

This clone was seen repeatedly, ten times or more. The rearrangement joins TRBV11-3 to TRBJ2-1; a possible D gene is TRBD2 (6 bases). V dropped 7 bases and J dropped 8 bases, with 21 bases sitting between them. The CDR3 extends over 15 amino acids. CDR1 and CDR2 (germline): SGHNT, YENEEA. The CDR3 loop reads CASTLRGDPQDEQFF. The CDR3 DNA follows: TGTGCCAGCACCCTGCGGGGCGATCCGCAGGATGAGCAGTTCTTC.

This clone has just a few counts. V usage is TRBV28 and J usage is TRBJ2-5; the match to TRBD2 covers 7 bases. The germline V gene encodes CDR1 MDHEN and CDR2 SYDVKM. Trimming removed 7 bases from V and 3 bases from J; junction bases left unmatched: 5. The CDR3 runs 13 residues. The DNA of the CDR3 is TGTGCCAGCACCCCTGGGAGGGAAGAGACCCAGTACTTC. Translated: CASTPGREETQYF.

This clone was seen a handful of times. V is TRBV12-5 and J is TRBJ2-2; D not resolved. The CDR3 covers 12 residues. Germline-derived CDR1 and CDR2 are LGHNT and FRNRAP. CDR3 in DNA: TGTGCCAGCACTATCGGATTCGGGGAGCTGTTTTTT. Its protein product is CASTIGFGELFF. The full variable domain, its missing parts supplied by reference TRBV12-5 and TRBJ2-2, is DARVTQTPRHKVTEMGQEVTMRCQPILGHNTVFWYRQTMMQGLELLAYFRNRAPLDDSGMPKDRFSAEMPDATLATLKIQPSEPRDSAVYFCASTIGFGELFFGEGSRLTVL.

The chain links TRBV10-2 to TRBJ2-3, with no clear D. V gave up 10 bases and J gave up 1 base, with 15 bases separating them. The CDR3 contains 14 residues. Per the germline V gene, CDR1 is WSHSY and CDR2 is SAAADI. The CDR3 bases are TGCGCCACCCTCCCCGGTTGGGGCACAGATACGCAGTATTTT. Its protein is CATLPGWGTDTQYF.

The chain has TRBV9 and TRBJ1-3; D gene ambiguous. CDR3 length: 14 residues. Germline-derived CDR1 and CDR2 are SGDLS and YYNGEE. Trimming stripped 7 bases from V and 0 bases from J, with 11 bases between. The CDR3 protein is CASAPLLSGNTIYF. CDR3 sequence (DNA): TGTGCCAGCGCCCCGCTCCTCTCTGGAAACACCATATATTTT. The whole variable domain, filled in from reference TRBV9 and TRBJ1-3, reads DSGVTQTPKHLITATGQRVTLRCSPRSGDLSVYWYQQSLDQGLQFLIQYYNGEERAKGNILERFSAQQFPDLHSELNLSSLELGDSALYFCASAPLLSGNTIYFGEGSWLTVV.

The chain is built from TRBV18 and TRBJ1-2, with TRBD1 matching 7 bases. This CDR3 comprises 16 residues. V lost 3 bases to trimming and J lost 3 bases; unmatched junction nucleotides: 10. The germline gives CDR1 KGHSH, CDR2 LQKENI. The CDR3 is CASSPPVGQGDYGYTF. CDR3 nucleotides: TGTGCCAGCTCACCTCCGGTTGGCCAGGGGGACTATGGCTACACCTTC.